This T cell receptor (beta chain) was profiled in a study of T cell repertoires in cytomegalovirus infection. V was clipped by 11 bases and J by 0 bases, with 10 bases between them. Looked up from germline, CDR1 is MNHNY and CDR2 is SVGAGI (reference sequence). The CDR3 contains 12 residues. Remarks on this clonotype: Its antigen remains unidentified.

From the reads, TCRdb called clonotypes with MiXCR, one entry per CDR3 protein. This sample has around 71,000 distinct CDR3 sequences; 20% to 25% occur once, and the top ten carry around 70%. The material was CD8+ T cells from cultured PBMCs, obtained from culture after CMV antigen stimulation. The V gene is TRBV6-6, the J gene TRBJ1-1; D not resolved. The receptor comes from a human donor in good health (CMV status not recorded). Some clones in this sample may be carry-over from other donors' samples. CDR3: CAGRAMNTEAFF. In DNA, the CDR3 is TGTGCCGGGCGGGCCATGAACACTGAAGCTTTCTTT.